This T cell receptor (beta chain) was observed in a study of beta chain features in type 1 diabetes. Study as a whole: Healthy donors, compared against patients, showed similar age, gender and cell yields.

Whole-study findings and limits: Researchers caution that PCR might favor shorter templates, equally among patients and controls. Moderate yet significant TCRB CDR3 shortening was seen in Type 1 diabetes patients in all four CD4+ subsets.

V was clipped by 10 bases and J by 8 bases, with 20 bases between them. This CDR3 spans 13 amino acids. Germline CDR1 reads MNHEY; CDR2 reads SVGAGI. The count of this clone is one. Antigen: not known. Expressed TCRB transcripts got sequenced, as all isolated RNA was reverse transcribed. The assay was immunoSEQ multiplex PCR, and TCRdb's table has in-frame clones only and misses some. The table has more than 120,000 clones, approximately 13% seen once. The source material was central memory CD4+ T cells from blood. The chain employs TRBV6-5 and TRBJ1-1; weak D call: TRBD1 (5 bases). The clonotype originates from a man younger than 35 with type 1 diabetes. CDR3 loop: CATRGTATSEAFF. The CDR3 DNA reads TGTGCCACCCGAGGGACGGCGACATCGGAAGCTTTCTTT.